The sequence of this T cell receptor beta chain was determined in a study of blood T cell repertoires in COVID-19. About the study: Material from acute and convalescent COVID-19 was sourced from the United States, Italy and Spain. Sources were T cells, B-cell-depleted T cells, or PBMCs; the material itself was cDNA or gDNA.

J lost 2 bases, V lost 4 bases, and 7 bases had no gene match. Germline V CDR1 and CDR2: SEHNR, FQNEAQ (reference sequence). CDR3 length equals 15 residues. Per the original data handling: Researchers report that nucleated cell counts were estimated from reference gene primer amplification. Using immunoSEQ multiplex PCR, the repertoire was profiled, and TCRdb retains in-frame clones only, with some absent. V, J and clone size derive from that table, while D and trimming were established from the DNA sequence. The sample consists of approximately 99,000 clones, about four fifths of them appearing once.

The receptor's source is a woman in her 70s with acute or convalescent COVID-19. This sequence joins TRBV7-9 and TRBJ2-7, with 8 bases that match TRBD2. Material for sequencing was peripheral blood. The CDR3 nucleotides read TGTGCCAGCAGCTCTCTAGCGGGCCTAACCTACGAGCAGTACTTC. It codes for CASSSLAGLTYEQYF.